This T cell receptor (beta chain) was recovered during a study of graft-versus-host responses after intestinal transplantation. Study details: Each recipient received a multivisceral, liver-intestinal, or isolated intestinal graft. Recipients uniformly received anti-thymocyte globulin induction, followed by tacrolimus and steroids for 2 to 4 years.

The study's findings and limits: Graft-donor T cell macrochimerism coincided with high graft-versus-host to host-versus-graft clonal ratios in allografts. Early post-transplant HvG declines were associated with peak circulating GvH clone levels.

About this clone: Its cognate antigen is unknown.

Sequencing was performed with immunoSEQ multiplex PCR; in TCRdb, only in-frame clones are kept and a portion is missing. This sample has some 120,000 clones, with 85% to 95% found just once. The CDR3 length is 14 residues. Trimming took 2 bases from V and 5 from J, leaving 10 bases between them. Germline V lookup: CDR1 SNHLY, CDR2 FYNNEI. The sequencing here drew on unstimulated CD4+ T cells sorted from spleen or lymph node cells, taken before transplant. J is TRBJ1-3 and V is TRBV2; D is possibly TRBD1 (6 bases). This clonotype was sampled from a human donor who was the organ donor for an intestinal transplant. CDR3: CASSEYGQRNTIYF. As DNA, the CDR3 is TGTGCCAGCAGTGAATACGGACAGAGAAACACCATATATTTT.